The present TCR beta chain was sequenced within a study of cytomegalovirus exposure and HLA in healthy donors (dated by TCRdb to the late 2010s). A note on the overall study: An earlier analysis of more than 550 of the donors reported about 300 Gb of sequence data and 95 million to 130 million unique TCR beta sequences obtained from approximately 180 million T cells. An early release covering approximately 600 HLA-typed donors comprised 300 to 350 gigabases of sequencing data and around 86 million unique TCR sequences. Of the roughly 400 genotyped donors, 81% fell in the genetic ancestry cluster associated with self-reported Caucasian donors. The study aimed to test whether signatures of past pathogen exposure could be identified by cataloging public T cell receptors. The study used immunosequencing to profile the T cell repertoires of approximately 690 subjects and linked those repertoires to cytomegalovirus serostatus. Besides the first cohort of roughly 640 subjects, a separate validation cohort made up of 95 to 150 different subjects was used. To predict cytomegalovirus infection status, the study brought together high-throughput TCR immunosequencing, statistical association of individual TCRs with disease status, and machine learning. In a later analysis, previously published TCR beta repertoires from about 640 donors were re-analyzed and high-resolution HLA genotyping was added so that TCR occurrence patterns could be studied. In the later analysis, no new phenotypic data were used to find candidate immune exposures; instead, reliance was placed on TCR beta sequences and their occurrence across donors. An earlier analysis of 587 of the donors applied high-throughput TCR beta sequencing to assess whether each TCR beta V gene segment acted as functional or pseudogenic. Donor age, sex, ethnicity and CMV serostatus were compiled together with the repertoire data. In a later genetic analysis, genome-wide SNP genotypes for about three fifths of the roughly 670 donors were used, and that subset was treated as a discovery cohort. Every repertoire in the discovery cohort had been generated on one and the same sequencing platform. Both class I and class II loci were covered by HLA typing, at four-digit resolution. Typing coverage varied by locus: roughly 620-640 donors for A, B, C, DRB1 and DQB1; roughly 560 for DQA1; about 570 for DPA1; about 450 for DPB1. A few DR-DQ haplotypes were handled as single units for association and clustering because linkage in the cohort was strong. Across some 400 genotyped donors of the cohort, an average of about 240,000 unique TCR beta nucleotide sequences per donor were sequenced, and approximately 19% of those sequences were non-productive. The research as a whole found: This cohort had only TCR beta chains sequenced, and the lack of alpha or paired-chain data limited which features could be detected. In an earlier analysis of under 600 of the donors, most TCR beta V segments were observed in productive rearrangements about 87% or about 30% of the time, broadly matching IMGT annotations. A further reported finding was that TCR beta sequences accurately predicted the HLA-A and HLA-B alleles for most subjects in the first cohort. The authors suggested that the approach could potentially be generalized to other disease states and immunological phenotypes. Strong co-occurrence of HLA alleles, especially DR and DQ, made assigning TCR associations to individual alleles difficult. In a later genetic analysis, a missense DCLRE1C variant was associated with V-gene and J-gene trimming of TCR beta chains, and the association was replicated in an independent cohort. Some 15 rarely observed V segments, including chromosome 9 orphons, were excluded from the earlier analysis of 550 to 700 of the donors because counts were too low. Linkage disequilibrium might explain the correlated functional status among segregating V segments, but an unknown experimental factor could not be excluded. The only immune exposure information available for the cohort was CMV serostatus. A cluster of highly shared sequence variants was judged likely to be a technical artifact of the sequencing pipeline. The study gave a list of under 200 TCR beta chains associated with cytomegalovirus. Specific HLA alleles were associated with 15,000 to 20,000 TCR beta sequences at a false discovery rate of 0.05 in a later analysis. Because the 87-base-pair reads could not distinguish some IMGT-functional V segments, including TRBV6-2 and TRBV6-3, those segments were excluded. In a later analysis, several top co-occurrence clusters were reported to appear linked to parvovirus B19, influenza, CMV and Epstein-Barr virus. In vitro tests confirmed that a few of the cytomegalovirus-associated TCR beta chains recognize cytomegalovirus antigens. Roughly uniform sequencing depth across donors was assumed in presence/absence analyses, although this assumption may not hold. Compared with the 666-donor mean, donors in an Asian-associated ancestry cluster had fewer N-insertions in productive TCRs, according to a later genetic analysis. The classifier was reported to diagnose cytomegalovirus status with high specificity and sensitivity in both the original cohort and the validation cohort. A later analysis found that most CMV-associated TCR beta chains appeared HLA-restricted, with HLA associations seemingly driven largely by CMV exposure. In a later analysis, HLA-associated TCR beta chains were found to be more clonally expanded and to have lower generation probabilities than equally common non-associated chains. Most TCR sequences were observed very rarely across donors, whereas some public TCRs were present in many individuals. Because HLA typing was unavailable for some donors at each locus, only the typed subset was used in association tests. A later analysis found that TCR association rates varied across HLA loci, with DRB1 alleles showing the most associated TCRs and HLA-C alleles the fewest.

The cohort was made up of around 720 healthy bone marrow donors. Cohort members were all nominally healthy when sampled, although unrecorded immune exposures were likely present. The donor was CMV seropositive and belonged to the group of some 290 seropositive cohort members. A peripheral blood sample was collected from each donor, and TCR beta sequencing was performed on peripheral blood mononuclear cells. The Qiagen DNeasy Blood Extraction Kit was used to extract genomic DNA from the blood cell samples. Library creation used the immunoSEQ multiplex PCR assay. For the multiplex PCR, a mixture combining 60 forward primers for TCR Vbeta segments and 13 reverse primers for TCR Jbeta segments was used. Amplification of the CDR3 region of rearranged TCR beta genes was performed with a multiplex PCR assay on genomic DNA. Amplified TCR beta libraries were sequenced as 87-base-pair reads on the Illumina HiSeq System. Concerning the study's data processing: A later analysis counted about 80 million unique TCR beta chains across the 600 to 850 repertoires, and 9 million to 14 million of these chains were shared by at least two donors. A nearest-neighbor algorithm error-corrected the raw reads and collapsed the reads into unique sequences, merging closely related sequences to remove PCR and sequencing errors. V, D and J gene segments were assigned by aligning CDR3 sequences to IMGT reference sequences. For a sequence to be retained, a match of at least six nucleotides was required to both a V gene segment and a J gene segment. Rearrangements were classified as productive when the CDR3 lacked stop codons and remained in frame with V and J, and all other rearrangements were classified as non-productive. Following IMGT convention, CDR3 was defined as the stretch from the second conserved V-encoded cysteine up to the conserved J-encoded phenylalanine. Sequences without an unambiguous match to a single V gene segment were excluded from the earlier analysis of 450 to 750 of the donors. In an earlier analysis of 587 of the donors, V segments were called functional above 56.7% productive rearrangements and were called segregating when the between-donor standard deviation exceeded 5%. A statistical classification framework was built for diagnosing cytomegalovirus status from the catalog of TCR beta chain sequences. V and J gene assignment, in a later analysis, came from comparing TCR nucleotide sequences with IMGT/GENE-DB human TR gene sequences. The TCRdist pipeline was used in a later analysis to assign CDR3 sequences and most-parsimonious VDJ recombination scenarios. In a later analysis, every TCR beta chain was defined by the combination of its CDR3 amino acid sequence and its V-gene family, and reads without a unique V-gene family were dropped. A later analysis removed 600 or so highly shared, low-generation-probability nucleotide sequences to deal with suspected cross-contamination and a sequencing artifact. For each public chain, a later analysis derived a clonal expansion index from normalized ranks of inferred template counts within each repertoire. In a later analysis, generation probabilities were computed using a VDJ recombination model fitted to out-of-frame rearrangements, and the results were checked against IGoR. In a later analysis, TCR-TCR, TCR-HLA and TCR-CMV co-occurrence was scored with hypergeometric tests, and a repertoire-size bias correction was applied to TCR pairs. False discovery rates were estimated in a later analysis by permuting HLA or CMV assignments 20 times. In a later analysis, co-occurring TCRs were grouped using DBSCAN, with TCRdist sequence similarity added in when clustering inside HLA-allele-positive subsets. For co-occurrence clustering, repertoires with fewer than 30,000 or more than 120,000 public chains were excluded, along with roughly 5 repertoires with anomalous nucleotide sharing. TCRdb took over this immuneACCESS table, retaining in-frame rearrangements with V and J assigned. Such tables are incomplete; in checked studies, under half of the missing clones stem from an unresolved V gene, and the remainder is unexplained. That table supplies the V and J calls and clone size; D and trimming were determined from the DNA. The table for this sample lists roughly 90,000 clones; approximately 85% of them were counted only once. 3% to 4% of the sample is in the top ten clones.

Reading from cysteine to phenylalanine, the CDR3 counts 14 amino acids. The kept DNA is CDR3 alone, 42 bases in frame from the first base. V drops 4 bases and J drops 3 bases, leaving 12 bases in between. CDR1 and CDR2, per the germline V gene (reference sequence), are SEHNR and FQNEAQ. About this clone: No antigen is known for it. Qualities for individual bases were not recorded, and no much larger clone is one base off.

The chain is assembled from TRBV7-9 and TRBJ2-5; the D segment could be TRBD1, given 5 matching bases. The TCR sequence derives from a man younger than 45 in good health and CMV-seropositive. The sequencing sample was made of PBMCs. The DNA reads TGTGCCAGCAGCTCCCAGGGCTGGGAAGAGACCCAGTACTTC. The resulting protein is CASSSQGWEETQYF.